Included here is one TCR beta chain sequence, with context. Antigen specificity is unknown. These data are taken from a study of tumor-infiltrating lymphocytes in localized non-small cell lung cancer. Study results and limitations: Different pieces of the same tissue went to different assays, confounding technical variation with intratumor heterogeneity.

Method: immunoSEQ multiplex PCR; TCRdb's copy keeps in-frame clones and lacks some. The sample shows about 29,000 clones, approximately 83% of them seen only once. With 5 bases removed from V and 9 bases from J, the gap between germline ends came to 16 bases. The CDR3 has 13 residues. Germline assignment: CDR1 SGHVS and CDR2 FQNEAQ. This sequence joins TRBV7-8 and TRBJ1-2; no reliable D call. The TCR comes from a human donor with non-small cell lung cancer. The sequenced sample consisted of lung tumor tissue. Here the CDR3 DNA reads TGTGCCAGCAGCCCCTTCCCCGAAGTGAGCTACACCTTC. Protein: CASSPFPEVSYTF.